One sample yielded the 28 T cell receptor beta chains listed below, sequenced in a study of molecular identifiers for immune sequencing clone quantification. MiXCR, applied by TCRdb to the PCR reads, yields one record per CDR3 protein. The data contain about 9,600 distinct CDR3 sequences, roughly 19% of them singletons. Sample: naive CD8+ T cells from blood, with Jurkat cell RNA spiked in. Indicated subset: FACS-sorted CD8+CD4-CCR7+CD45RA+ naive T cells. Receptors were obtained from a human donor in good health. Some libraries in this study had Jurkat cell RNA spiked in.

By its share, this clonotype is medium-sized (0.01 to 0.1%). The rearrangement links TRBV4-1 to TRBJ2-5; no clear D gene. From germline, CDR1 is MGHRA and CDR2 YSYEKL. The V end was cut by 0 bases, the J end by 5 bases, with 7 bases between. This CDR3 has 13 amino acids. The DNA for the CDR3 is TGCGCCAGCAGCCAAGAGATTGGGGAGACCCAGTACTTC. Protein sequence: CASSQEIGETQYF.

By proportion, this clonotype is medium-sized (0.01 to 0.1%). V and J are TRBV19 and TRBJ1-5; no clear D gene. This CDR3 spans 15 amino acids. Germline-derived CDR1 and CDR2 are LNHDA and SQIVND (reference sequence). Trimming shortened V by 3 bases and J by 0 bases, and 9 bases separated the two germline ends. The CDR3 nucleotides are TGTGCCAGTAGTATGACCGACTATAGCAATCAGCCCCAGCATTTT. It yields the protein CASSMTDYSNQPQHF.

With respect to this clonotype: A read error may account for a junction end that differs from germline. The V call is TRBV19, the J call TRBJ1-5, with D possibly TRBD1 on 6 matching bases. This CDR3 contains 15 residues. CDR1 is LNHDA and CDR2 is SQIVND in the germline V gene (reference sequence). Here the CDR3 reads CASSIMGAGNRPQHF. The CDR3 DNA is TGTGCGAGTAGTATTATGGGGGCTGGCAATCGGCCCCAGCATTTT.

In this sample, this clonotype is medium-sized. The genes are TRBV7-6 and TRBJ2-7, with 7 nucleotides matching TRBD1. V shed 5 bases, J shed 0 bases, and the junction held 10 bases outside the gene matches. Germline loops: CDR1 SGHVS, CDR2 FNYEAQ. The length of the CDR3 is 16 residues. The CDR3 nucleotides read TGTGCCAGCAGCACCTCGAAGGACAGGTTCTCCTACGAGCAGTACTTC. Translated: CASSTSKDRFSYEQYF.

By share of the sample, this clonotype is large. The rearrangement joins TRBV29-1 to TRBJ2-3; D may match TRBD1 or TRBD2 (6 bases each). V gave up 6 bases and J gave up 0 bases, with 13 bases separating them. This CDR3 is built from 14 residues. Germline V gene sequence: CDR1 SQVTM, CDR2 ANQGSEA. The CDR3 sequence is CSVDGGPSTDTQYF. The CDR3 region has the DNA TGCAGCGTCGACGGGGGCCCTAGCACAGATACGCAGTATTTT.

This clonotype is categorized as medium-sized. The chain couples TRBV7-6 to TRBJ2-7; TRBD2 matches 8 bases. CDR3 size: 15 residues. Germline CDR1 is SGHVS and CDR2 is FNYEAQ. V trimming: 0 bases; J trimming: 2 bases; junction bases outside the gene matches: 3. CDR3 sequence (DNA): TGTGCCAGCAGCTTAGCGGCGGGAGGTGCCTACGAGCAGTACTTC. It yields the protein CASSLAAGGAYEQYF.

This sequence joins TRBV28 and TRBJ2-7, with a possible D match to TRBD2 (5 bases). CDR1 and CDR2 (germline): MDHEN, SYDVKM. CDR3 size: 15 residues. Trimming shortened V by 4 bases and J by 7 bases, and 20 bases separated the two germline ends. This CDR3 is CASSSRTLGRAEQYF. The CDR3 coding sequence is TGTGCCAGCAGTTCCAGGACCCTTGGGAGAGCTGAGCAGTACTTC.

Notes on this clonotype: A much larger clonotype is one base distant, so this may be a read error. The chain couples TRBV12-3 or TRBV12-4 to TRBJ2-7; 7 bases are shared with TRBD2. CDR3 length: 14 amino acids. The V gene end was trimmed by 5 bases and the J gene end by 3 bases; junction bases not matched to a gene: 7. Here the CDR3 DNA reads TGTGCCAGCAGTCCTCGGCGGGGGTACTACGAGCAGTACTTC. Translated, it gives CASSPRRGYYEQYF.

This clonotype was counted ten times or more. V and J are TRBV2 and TRBJ1-5; TRBD1 matches 8 bases. Germline-derived CDR1 and CDR2 are SNHLY and FYNNEI. The CDR3 spans 15 residues. Trimming took 4 bases from V and 1 from J; bases not matched to a gene: 3. The CDR3 spells CASSVRTGSNQPQHF. CDR3 sequence (DNA): TGTGCCAGCAGTGTGAGGACAGGGAGCAATCAGCCCCAGCATTTT.

This clonotype came up many times. The V call is TRBV7-6, the J call TRBJ2-3, with 9 bases matching TRBD1. After removal of 5 bases from V and 4 bases from J, the junction contained 10 bases not matched to a gene. The length of the CDR3 is 16 residues. In germline, CDR1 is SGHVS, CDR2 FNYEAQ. The CDR3 is CASSTDRGGSSDTQYF. CDR3 DNA: TGTGCCAGCAGCACGGACAGGGGAGGGTCGTCAGATACGCAGTATTTT.

This clonotype was counted many times. This rearrangement joins TRBV14 to TRBJ1-2; D is ambiguous. CDR1 is SGHDN and CDR2 is FVKESK in the germline V gene. V was pared by 4 bases and J by 2 bases, with 11 bases between. CDR3 length: 14 residues. The CDR3 region is CASSPGMDNYGYTF. The CDR3 DNA reads as TGTGCCAGCAGCCCCGGAATGGACAACTATGGCTACACCTTC.

There are many counts of this clonotype. The chain links TRBV27 to TRBJ2-3; 11 bases map to TRBD2. This CDR3 has 15 residues. Trimming cost V 6 bases and J 4 bases; bases outside gene matches: 6. From germline, CDR1 is MNHEY and CDR2 SMNVEV (reference sequence). The CDR3 protein is CASSQLAGAADTQYF. The CDR3 nucleotides read TGTGCCAGCAGCCAACTAGCGGGGGCCGCAGATACGCAGTATTTT.

Notes on this clonotype: One junction end does not reproduce the germline sequence, and a read error may be involved. The gene calls are TRBV7-2 and TRBJ2-3; TRBD2 agrees at 7 bases. This CDR3 has 15 residues. CDR1 and CDR2 from the germline V gene are SGHTA and FQGNSA. CDR3 nucleotide sequence: TGTGCCAGCAGCCACACCGGGACTACCACAGATACACAGTATTTT. This sequence encodes CASSHTGTTTDTQYF.

This clonotype occurred many times. A read error is possible here, since a much larger clone lies one base away. The chain combines TRBV14 with TRBJ2-3; 9 bases match TRBD1. The CDR3 contains 17 residues. CDR1 and CDR2 (germline): SGHDN, FVKESK. Trimming at V came to 4 bases and at J to 3 bases, leaving 11 bases not matched to a gene. CDR3 DNA sequence: TGTGCCAGCAGCCGAGATCGGGGACAGGGAACGACAGATACGCAGTATTTT. Amino acids: CASSRDRGQGTTDTQYF.

The table lists this clonotype with many counts. J is TRBJ1-5 and V is TRBV30, with D maybe TRBD1 (5 bases). V was shortened by 1 base and J by 0 bases, with 10 bases between the two germline ends. The CDR3 has 15 amino acids. Germline-derived CDR1 and CDR2 are GTSNPN and SVGIG (reference sequence). The CDR3 is CAWSAGVGSNQPQHF. CDR3 coding DNA: TGTGCCTGGAGTGCGGGGGTCGGTAGCAATCAGCCCCAGCATTTT.

This clonotype was observed at least ten times. The chain combines TRBV7-2 with TRBJ2-7, with D maybe TRBD1 (6 bases). The CDR3 has 16 amino acids. V shed 1 base and J shed 4 bases, with 17 bases lying between them. The germline V gene has CDR1 SGHTA and CDR2 FQGNSA. The CDR3 DNA reads as TGTGCCAGCAGCTTAGGAAGGACAGTACAGGCATACGAGCAGTACTTC. Encoded protein: CASSLGRTVQAYEQYF.

This clonotype is medium-sized. The J gene is TRBJ2-2, the V gene TRBV24-1; D possibly corresponds to TRBD2 (6 bases). Trimming stripped 3 bases from V and 1 base from J, with 11 bases between. The length of the CDR3 is 16 residues. Germline V lookup: CDR1 KGHDR, CDR2 SFDVKD. CDR3 DNA sequence: TGTGCCACCAGTGATGTGGGACTCAAGAACACCGGGGAGCTGTTTTTT. This gives the protein CATSDVGLKNTGELFF.

This clonotype was counted ten times or more. The chain combines TRBV4-1 with TRBJ1-1, with D unclear. Germline V gene data show CDR1 as MGHRA and CDR2 as YSYEKL. The V gene lost 0 bases and the J gene lost 1 base, with 15 bases spanning the gap. This CDR3 region has 17 residues. In DNA, the CDR3 is TGCGCCAGCAGCCAAGAAGGCCCTCTAAGAGGGAACACTGAAGCTTTCTTT. Translation gives CASSQEGPLRGNTEAFF.

This clonotype came up many times. The chain couples TRBV20-1 to TRBJ1-2; no reliable D call. Per the germline V gene, CDR1 is DFQATT and CDR2 is SNEGSKA (reference sequence). Trimming cost V 6 bases and J 4 bases, with 9 bases left between them. The CDR3 runs to 11 residues. In DNA, the CDR3 is TGCAGTGCGGGCCAGTCCTATGGCTACACCTTC. Amino acids: CSAGQSYGYTF.

This clonotype is labeled medium-sized. This chain connects TRBV4-3 to TRBJ1-1; D possibly corresponds to TRBD1 (6 bases). CDR1 LGHNA and CDR2 YSLEER come from the germline V gene. V dropped 2 bases and J dropped 5 bases, with 12 bases sitting between them. The CDR3 contains 14 residues. For the CDR3, the DNA is TGCGCCAGCAGCCAAAAAGGGGGGGGTACTGAAGCTTTCTTT. The encoded protein is CASSQKGGGTEAFF.

In its sample, this clonotype is medium-sized. This chain uses TRBV7-9 with TRBJ2-7; D unclear. The CDR3 covers 14 residues. Trimming stripped 5 bases from V and 0 bases from J, with 11 bases between. Germline V gene data show CDR1 as SEHNR and CDR2 as FQNEAQ (reference sequence). The CDR3 nucleotides are TGTGCCAGCAGCACAAGCAAACGCTCCTACGAGCAGTACTTC. This codes for CASSTSKRSYEQYF.

The chain uses TRBV4-2 and TRBJ2-3; 7 nucleotides agree with TRBD2. The germline V gene has CDR1 LGHNA and CDR2 YNFKEQ. The CDR3 runs 16 residues. The junction had 7 bases not matched to a gene; V was cut back by 4 bases and J by 0 bases. The CDR3 DNA reads TGTGCCAGCAGCCTACTAGGTAGCGGGAGCACAGATACGCAGTATTTT. Its translation is CASSLLGSGSTDTQYF.

This clonotype is classed as medium-sized. The chain uses TRBV6-5 and TRBJ2-5, with 10 positions matching TRBD2. This CDR3 spans 19 amino acids. The J segment lost 1 base and the V segment lost 5 bases, leaving 16 bases of the junction unmatched. Germline V lookup: CDR1 MNHEY, CDR2 SVGAGI. The CDR3 is CASSPHPPTSGATQETQYF. CDR3 DNA sequence: TGTGCCAGCAGTCCACATCCCCCAACTAGCGGGGCGACCCAAGAGACCCAGTACTTC.

By proportion, this clonotype is medium-sized. The chain uses TRBV7-9 and TRBJ2-1; TRBD1 matches at 7 bases. The length of the CDR3 is 16 residues. CDR1 SEHNR and CDR2 FQNEAQ come from the germline V gene (reference sequence). The V gene end was trimmed by 4 bases and the J gene end by 0 bases; junction bases not matched to a gene: 6. The CDR3 here is CASSSWDRSSYNEQFF. The DNA for the CDR3 is TGTGCCAGCAGCTCTTGGGACAGAAGCTCCTACAATGAGCAGTTCTTC.

This clonotype is medium-sized by share. V and J are TRBV25-1 and TRBJ2-5; the D is unclear. The CDR3 spans 14 residues. Deletions cut 2 bases from V and 1 base from J, with 8 bases between. Per the germline V gene, CDR1 is MGHDK and CDR2 is SYGVNS. CDR3 DNA: TGTGCCAGCAGTGAAACCTATACCCAAGAGACCCAGTACTTC. It codes for CASSETYTQETQYF.

At least ten counts were recorded for this clonotype. The gene calls are TRBV5-1 and TRBJ1-5, with 8 bases fitting TRBD1. Germline V gene lookup returns CDR1 SGHRS and CDR2 YFSETQ. V trimming: 0 bases; J trimming: 5 bases; junction bases outside the gene matches: 1. The CDR3 contains 14 residues. The chain's CDR3 is CASSLAGGDQPQHF. For the CDR3, the DNA is TGCGCCAGCAGCTTGGCAGGGGGCGATCAGCCCCAGCATTTT.

In this sample, this clonotype is medium-sized. The chain is built from TRBV23-1 and TRBJ2-5; 7 bases match TRBD1. TRBV23-1 is annotated as an ORF whose role is uncertain. This CDR3 is 19 amino acids long. J was trimmed by 5 bases and V by 0 bases; bases with no gene match: 18. CDR3 nucleotides: TGCGCCAGCAGTCAATCGGGGCCGGTCCGGACAGGCGACCGGGAGACCCAGTACTTC. As protein: CASSQSGPVRTGDRETQYF.

This CDR3 is CASSYTDTQYF. Written as DNA, the CDR3 is TGTGCCAGCAGCTATACAGATACGCAGTATTTT. The rearrangement uses TRBV5-4 and TRBJ2-3; D gene ambiguous. The V end was cut by 3 bases, the J end by 3 bases, with 2 bases between. CDR3 length: 11 amino acids. Germline CDR1 reads SGHNT; CDR2 reads YYREEE (reference sequence). Full variable domain (outside the CDR3, taken from reference TRBV5-4 and TRBJ2-3): ETGVTQSPTHLIKTRGQQVTLRCSSQSGHNTVSWYQQALGQGPQFIFQYYREEENGRGNFPPRFSGLQFPNYSSELNVNALELDDSALYLCASSYTDTQYFGPGTRLTVL.